The sequence of this TCR beta chain was determined in a study of control samples from healthy donors and cancer patients. Profiling relied on immunoSEQ multiplex PCR, and the TCRdb table lists in-frame clones only, not all of them. The table includes about 47,000 clones, about 80% detected once. This clone was counted only a few times. The CDR3 loop spans 16 amino acids. CDR1 is SGHNT, CDR2 YYREEE, per germline (reference sequence). V dropped 3 bases and J dropped 0; count of bases not matched to a gene: 7. The material sequenced was blood. This sequence was found in a man between 65 and 80 years old in good health. This sequence joins TRBV5-4 and TRBJ2-3, with 7 bases fitting TRBD2. The CDR3 reads CASSSKKRGSTDTQYF. The CDR3 DNA sequence: TGTGCCAGCAGCTCTAAAAAGCGGGGTAGCACAGATACGCAGTATTTT.